These T cell receptor beta chains were read from a single sample in a study of graft-versus-host responses after intestinal transplantation. Clones were read by immunoSEQ multiplex PCR, and TCRdb kept only the in-frame ones, dropping some. The repertoire includes tens of thousands of clones, over 90% of them detected once, and about 0.2% sits in the top ten. The antigens these receptors bind are not known. Specimen: unstimulated CD4+ T cells sorted from spleen or lymph node cells, collected before transplant. The receptors derive from a human donor who was the organ donor for an intestinal transplant. Each CDR3 is given with its conserved first and last residue. D genes are given only for firm matches. Clone sizes are given selectively: once, few, many, or a class where the clone is expanded.

D	size	V	J	DNA	CDR3
-	-	TRBV7-9	TRBJ1-2	TGTGCCAGCAGCTTAGGGCAGGAACCTAACTATGGCTACACCTTC	CASSLGQEPNYGYTF
TRBD1	-	TRBV7-2	TRBJ2-7	TGTGCCAGCAGCTCCGACAGGGGATACGAGCAGTACTTC	CASSSDRGYEQYF
-	-	TRBV5-1	TRBJ2-2	TGCGCCAGCAGCGGAGGCAGGGGGGGCGGGGAGCTGTTTTTT	CASSGGRGGGELFF
-	once	TRBV5-4	TRBJ2-1	TGTGCCAGCAGCTCCGCGAATGAGCAGTTCTTC	CASSSANEQFF
TRBD2	-	TRBV6-5	TRBJ2-5	TGTGCCAGTTCGGCAGCGGGGGGGATGAAGACCCAGTACTTC	CASSAAGGMKTQYF
-	-	TRBV5-1	TRBJ1-4	TGCGCCAGCAGCCCGGGACAAGCTAATGAAAAACTGTTTTTT	CASSPGQANEKLFF
-	-	TRBV5-1	TRBJ2-5	TGCGCCAGCAGCTTGGGACGCGGGGGCCTAGAGACCCAGTACTTC	CASSLGRGGLETQYF
TRBD1	once	TRBV27	TRBJ1-5	TGTGCCAGCAGTTCCACCCTCCGTGACAGGGGTCCTTATTCTAGCAATCAGCCCCAGCATTTT	CASSSTLRDRGPYSSNQPQHF
-	once	TRBV6-1	TRBJ2-6	TGTGCCAGCAGTGAAACGGGCCGGAACTCTGGGGCCAACGTCCTGACTTTC	CASSETGRNSGANVLTF
-	once	TRBV5-1	TRBJ1-3	TGCGCCAGCAGCTTGGGTAGCGCGGGTTCTGGAAACACCATATATTTT	CASSLGSAGSGNTIYF
TRBD1	-	TRBV5-1	TRBJ1-4	TGCGCCAGCAGCTCCGGGACAGGGGTTAATGAAAAACTGTTTTTT	CASSSGTGVNEKLFF
-	-	TRBV7-9	TRBJ1-1	TGTGCCAGCAGCCCAGGCCGACCGAGCGCTGAAGCTTTCTTT	CASSPGRPSAEAFF
TRBD1	-	TRBV18	TRBJ2-2	TGTGCCAGCTCACCTTTGGGACAGAGCAACACCGGGGAGCTGTTTTTT	CASSPLGQSNTGELFF
TRBD2	-	TRBV5-8	TRBJ2-2	TGTGCCAGCAGCTTTCAAGCGGGGGTCGGCACCGGGGAGCTGTTTTTT	CASSFQAGVGTGELFF
TRBD1	-	TRBV6-5	TRBJ2-1	TGTGCCAGCAGCCTACAGGGGGTTGCCTACAATGAGCAGTTCTTC	CASSLQGVAYNEQFF
-	-	TRBV4-1	TRBJ2-7	TGCGCCAGCAGCCAAGGGTTTGGAGGGAAAACCTACGAGCAGTACTTC	CASSQGFGGKTYEQYF
-	-	TRBV7-3	TRBJ2-1	TGTGCCAGCAGCTTAAAAATAACAGCCAATGAGCAGTTCTTC	CASSLKITANEQFF
TRBD1	-	TRBV5-5	TRBJ1-1	TGTGCCAGCAGCTACATATCGCAGGGGGAGGCTTTCTTT	CASSYISQGEAFF
-	-	TRBV5-8	TRBJ1-5	TGTGCCAGCAGTCAGGGCTATAGCAATCAGCCCCAGCATTTT	CASSQGYSNQPQHF
-	-	TRBV11-2	TRBJ2-7	TGTGCCAGCAGCACCCACATGGCAGCGTACGAGCAGTACTTC	CASSTHMAAYEQYF
-	-	TRBV6-1	TRBJ1-5	TGTGCCAGCAGTGATCGGCAGGCCTATTATCAGCCCCAGCATTTT	CASSDRQAYYQPQHF
-	-	TRBV19	TRBJ1-3	TGTGCCAGCCCACTAATACATGGGCCTTTGAGCTCTGGAAACACCATATATTTT	CASPLIHGPLSSGNTIYF
TRBD1	-	TRBV2	TRBJ2-7	TGTGCCAGCGAACGACAGGGGGTTTCCTACGAGCAGTACTTC	CASERQGVSYEQYF
-	-	TRBV14	TRBJ2-7	TGTGCCAGCAGCCAAGATCCCTGGGGTGTCAACGAGCAGTACTTC	CASSQDPWGVNEQYF
TRBD2	-	TRBV9	TRBJ2-5	TGTGCCAGCAGCGCCGGCGAGCGGGGGGATATGGAGACCCAGTACTTC	CASSAGERGDMETQYF
-	-	TRBV28	TRBJ1-4	TGTGCCAGCAGTTCACAGGGCTATGAAAAACTGTTTTTT	CASSSQGYEKLFF
-	-	TRBV5-8	TRBJ1-2	TGTGCCAGCAGCTTAGCCTATGGCTACACCTTC	CASSLAYGYTF
TRBD2	-	TRBV25-1	TRBJ2-7	TGTGCCAGCAGTGAATGGTTGGAGCGGGGGACCGAGCAGTACTTC	CASSEWLERGTEQYF
TRBD1	-	TRBV18	TRBJ1-1	TGTGCCAGCTCTGGAACGCGGACAGGGGGCGGGGTGAACACTGAAGCTTTCTTT	CASSGTRTGGGVNTEAFF
TRBD1	-	TRBV6-5	TRBJ2-2	TGTGCCAGCAGGGGAGACAGGGTCGGGGAGCTGTTTTTT	CASRGDRVGELFF
TRBD1	-	TRBV29-1	TRBJ1-4	TGCAGCGCCGAAGTTGGGACAGGGCGAGAAAAACTGTTTTTT	CSAEVGTGREKLFF
TRBD1	-	TRBV7-2	TRBJ1-5	TGTGCCAGCAGCCGGGACAGAGGTCAGCCCCAGCATTTT	CASSRDRGQPQHF
-	-	TRBV10-3	TRBJ1-1	TGTGCCATCAGTGAGGGACAGAGGGGCACTGAAGCTTTCTTT	CAISEGQRGTEAFF
TRBD1	-	TRBV7-8	TRBJ1-5	TGTGCCAGCAGCCCAGGGGGCCGGAACAATCAGCCCCAGCATTTT	CASSPGGRNNQPQHF
TRBD2	-	TRBV9	TRBJ2-3	TGTGCCAGCAGGGGACTAGCTGGGACAGATACGCAGTATTTT	CASRGLAGTDTQYF
-	-	TRBV28	TRBJ1-2	TGTGCCAGCAGTTTATTGGGCAGAATTCAACCTAACTATGGCTACACCTTC	CASSLLGRIQPNYGYTF
-	-	TRBV21-1	TRBJ1-2	TGTGCCGCCGCCGGGATTGGATATGGCTACACCTTC	CAAAGIGYGYTF
TRBD1	-	TRBV5-4	TRBJ2-2	TGTGCCAGCAGCTGGATAGACAGGGAAACCGGGGAGCTGTTTTTT	CASSWIDRETGELFF
TRBD1	-	TRBV28	TRBJ1-2	TGTGCCAGCAGTACTCAAGGGGGCTGGGGCTATGGCTACACCTTC	CASSTQGGWGYGYTF
-	-	TRBV7-7	TRBJ2-5	TGTGCTAGCAGCTTATTAGCAGAGTACCAAGAGACCCAGTACTTC	CASSLLAEYQETQYF
TRBD1	-	TRBV28	TRBJ2-6	TGTGCCAGCAGTCTTCGGACAGGTAGAACTGGGGCCAACGTCCTGACTTTC	CASSLRTGRTGANVLTF
-	once	TRBV7-2	TRBJ2-5	TGTGCCAGCAGCCCAAGCGAGGGGTACCAAGAGACCCAGTACTTC	CASSPSEGYQETQYF
-	-	TRBV5-1	TRBJ2-1	TGCGCCAGCAGCTTGGGCAGGGGCGGACAGAATGAGCAGTTCTTC	CASSLGRGGQNEQFF
-	-	TRBV27	TRBJ2-1	TGTGCCAGCACGGGCAGGGCCATCGGTGAGCAATTCTTC	CASTGRAIGEQFF
-	-	TRBV19	TRBJ2-2	TGTGCCAGTAGCATAAAGATTCTTTACCCCCCGAGTACGGCGAACACCGGGGAGCTGTTTTTT	CASSIKILYPPSTANTGELFF
-	-	TRBV28	TRBJ1-1	TGTGCCAGCAGTTCCGACCCGGGACACGGCGGGGCTTTCTTT	CASSSDPGHGGAFF
-	-	TRBV9	TRBJ2-2	TGTGCCAGCAGCCCTCACATAAGGAGCGGCAATAACACCGGGGAGCTGTTTTTT	CASSPHIRSGNNTGELFF
-	-	TRBV5-1	TRBJ2-5	TGCGCCAGCAGGACGACAGGGACTAGGGAGACCCAGTACTTC	CASRTTGTRETQYF
-	-	TRBV6-1	TRBJ1-1	TGTGCCAGCAGTGAAGTGGGTGGGGCTGAAGCTTTCTTT	CASSEVGGAEAFF
TRBD2	-	TRBV9	TRBJ2-3	TGTGCCAGCAGTCTAGCGGGGGGCGCAGATACGCAGTATTTT	CASSLAGGADTQYF
TRBD2	-	TRBV18	TRBJ2-5	TGTGCCAGCTCACCCTCTAGCGGGTTCGAGACCCAGTACTTC	CASSPSSGFETQYF
TRBD1	-	TRBV6-6	TRBJ2-7	TGTGCCAGCAGAAAGGGGACAGGGATGGACGAGCAGTACTTC	CASRKGTGMDEQYF
TRBD1	-	TRBV15	TRBJ2-7	TGTGCCACCAGCAGAGATCTGGACAGGGGTAGCTCCTACGAGCAGTACTTC	CATSRDLDRGSSYEQYF
-	-	TRBV11-3	TRBJ2-7	TGTGCCAGCAGCTTAGTCGCGGGGGCCTCGCCCTACGAGCAGTACTTC	CASSLVAGASPYEQYF
-	-	TRBV28	TRBJ1-5	TGTGCCAGCAGTTTACCCCGTTCCAATCAGCCCCAGCATTTT	CASSLPRSNQPQHF